The text below deals with one T cell receptor beta chain. The data are from a study of siplizumab effects on memory and regulatory T cells. CDR3 length: 11 residues. Germline V lookup: CDR1 DFQATT, CDR2 SNEGSKA (reference sequence). The method was immunoSEQ multiplex PCR; TCRdb's version includes in-frame clones alone and lacks a portion of them. The sample has roughly 120,000 clones; 90% to 95% are singletons. The source of this sequence is a human donor in good health. The V call is TRBV20-1, the J call TRBJ1-1; tentative D call: TRBD1 (5 bases). Material: non-Treg CD4+ T cells sorted from blood. This CDR3 is CSGRGITEAFF. The CDR3 DNA sequence: TGCAGCGGAAGGGGAATCACTGAAGCTTTCTTT.